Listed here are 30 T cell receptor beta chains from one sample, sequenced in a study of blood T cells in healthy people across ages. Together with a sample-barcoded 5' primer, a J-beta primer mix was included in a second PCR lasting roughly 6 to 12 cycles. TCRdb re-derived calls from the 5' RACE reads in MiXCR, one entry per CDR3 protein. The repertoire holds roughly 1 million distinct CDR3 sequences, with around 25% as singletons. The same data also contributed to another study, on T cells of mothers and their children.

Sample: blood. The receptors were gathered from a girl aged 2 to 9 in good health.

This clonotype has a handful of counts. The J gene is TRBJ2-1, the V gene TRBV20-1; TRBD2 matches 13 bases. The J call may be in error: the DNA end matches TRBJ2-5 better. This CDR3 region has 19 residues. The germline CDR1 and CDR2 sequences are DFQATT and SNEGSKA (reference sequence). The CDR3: CSATFTGTSGRAFSETQYF. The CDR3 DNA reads TGCAGTGCTACCTTTACAGGAACTAGCGGGAGGGCCTTTAGCGAGACCCAGTACTTC.

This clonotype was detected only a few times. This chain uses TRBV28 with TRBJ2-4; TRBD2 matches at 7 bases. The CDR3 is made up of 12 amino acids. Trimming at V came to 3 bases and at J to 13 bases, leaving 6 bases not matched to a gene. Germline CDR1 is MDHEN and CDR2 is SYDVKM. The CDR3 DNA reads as TGTGCCAGCAGTTTGGGAGAAGCGGGGCAGTACTTC. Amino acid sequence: CASSLGEAGQYF.

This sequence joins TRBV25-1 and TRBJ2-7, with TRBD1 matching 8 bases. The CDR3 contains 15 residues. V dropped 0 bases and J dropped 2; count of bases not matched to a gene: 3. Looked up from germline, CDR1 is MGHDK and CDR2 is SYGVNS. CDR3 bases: TGTGCCAGCAGTGAATATGGGACAGGCACCTACGAGCAGTACTTC. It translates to CASSEYGTGTYEQYF.

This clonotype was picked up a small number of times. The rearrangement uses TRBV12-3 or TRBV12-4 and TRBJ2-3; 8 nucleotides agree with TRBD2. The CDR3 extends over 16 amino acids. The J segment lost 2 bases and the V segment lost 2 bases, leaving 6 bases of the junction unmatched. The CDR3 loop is CASSLIPAGATDTQYF. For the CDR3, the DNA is TGTGCCAGCAGTTTAATCCCAGCGGGAGCCACAGATACGCAGTATTTT.

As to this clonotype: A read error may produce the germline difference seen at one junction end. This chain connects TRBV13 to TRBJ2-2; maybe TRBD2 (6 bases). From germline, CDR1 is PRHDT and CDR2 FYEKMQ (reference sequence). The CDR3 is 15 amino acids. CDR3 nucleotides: TGTGCCGGCAGCTTAGGAGGGAGAAACACCGGGGAGCTGTTTTTT. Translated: CAGSLGGRNTGELFF.

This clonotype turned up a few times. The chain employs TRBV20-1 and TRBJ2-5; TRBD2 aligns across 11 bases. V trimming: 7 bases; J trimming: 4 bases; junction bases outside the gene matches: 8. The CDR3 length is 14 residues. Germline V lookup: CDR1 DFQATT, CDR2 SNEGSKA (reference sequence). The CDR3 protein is CSVGSGRAVETQYF. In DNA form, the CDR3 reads TGCAGTGTGGGTAGCGGGAGGGCGGTAGAGACCCAGTACTTC.

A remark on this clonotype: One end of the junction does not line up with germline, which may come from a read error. The CDR3 DNA reads TGTGCTAGCAGTTTTAAACAGACAGGGCCCCAGGGTGAGCAGTACTTC. Translated, it gives CASSFKQTGPQGEQYF. V gene TRBV27 combines with J gene TRBJ2-7; 7 bases are shared with TRBD1. The germline CDR1 and CDR2 sequences are MNHEY and SMNVEV (reference sequence). The CDR3 consists of 16 residues.

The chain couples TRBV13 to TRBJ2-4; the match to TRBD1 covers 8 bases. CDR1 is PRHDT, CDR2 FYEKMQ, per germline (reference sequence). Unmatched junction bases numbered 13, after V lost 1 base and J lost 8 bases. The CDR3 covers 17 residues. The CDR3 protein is CASSLAILRDRRYIQYF. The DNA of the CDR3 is TGTGCCAGCAGCTTAGCGATACTCAGGGACAGGAGGTACATTCAGTACTTC.

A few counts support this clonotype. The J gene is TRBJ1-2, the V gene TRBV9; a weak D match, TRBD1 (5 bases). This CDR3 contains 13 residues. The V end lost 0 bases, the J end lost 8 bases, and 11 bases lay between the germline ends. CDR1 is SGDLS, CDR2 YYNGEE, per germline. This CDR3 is CASSVGGALGYTF. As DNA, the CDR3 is TGTGCCAGCAGCGTAGGTGGGGCGCTCGGCTACACCTTC. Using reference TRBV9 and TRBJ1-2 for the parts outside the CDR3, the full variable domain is DSGVTQTPKHLITATGQRVTLRCSPRSGDLSVYWYQQSLDQGLQFLIQYYNGEERAKGNILERFSAQQFPDLHSELNLSSLELGDSALYFCASSVGGALGYTFGSGTRLTVV.

CDR3 loop: CASVSWDYGSSGANVLTF. CDR3 sequence (DNA): TGTGCCAGTGTCTCCTGGGATTATGGTAGCTCTGGGGCCAACGTCCTGACTTTC. The chain links TRBV28 to TRBJ2-6; D not resolved. The CDR3 has 18 amino acids. V lost 9 bases to trimming and J lost 0 bases, with 21 bases between them. From germline, CDR1 is MDHEN and CDR2 SYDVKM.

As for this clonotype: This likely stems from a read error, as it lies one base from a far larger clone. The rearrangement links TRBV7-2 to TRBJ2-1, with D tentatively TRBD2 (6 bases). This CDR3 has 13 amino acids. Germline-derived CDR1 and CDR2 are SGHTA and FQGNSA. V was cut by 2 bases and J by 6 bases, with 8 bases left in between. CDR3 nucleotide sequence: TGTGCCAGCAGCTTAACGCGGGGCAATGAGCAGTTCTTC. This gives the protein CASSLTRGNEQFF.

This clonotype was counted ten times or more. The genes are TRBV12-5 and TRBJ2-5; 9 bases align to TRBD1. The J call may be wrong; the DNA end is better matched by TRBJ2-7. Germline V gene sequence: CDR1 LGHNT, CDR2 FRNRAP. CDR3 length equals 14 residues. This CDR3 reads CASGISGQGYEQYF. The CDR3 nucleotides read TGTGCTAGTGGTATATCCGGACAGGGGTACGAGCAGTACTTC.

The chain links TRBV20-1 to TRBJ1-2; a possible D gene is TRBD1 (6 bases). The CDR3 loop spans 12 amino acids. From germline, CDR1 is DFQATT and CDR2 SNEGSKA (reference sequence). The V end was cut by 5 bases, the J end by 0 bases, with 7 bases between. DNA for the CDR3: TGCAGTGCTCAGGGGACTAACTATGGCTACACCTTC. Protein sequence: CSAQGTNYGYTF.

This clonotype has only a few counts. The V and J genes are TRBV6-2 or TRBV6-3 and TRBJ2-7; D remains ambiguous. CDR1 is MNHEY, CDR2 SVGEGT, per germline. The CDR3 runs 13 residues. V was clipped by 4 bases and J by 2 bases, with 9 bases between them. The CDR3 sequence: CASSSLQPYEQYF. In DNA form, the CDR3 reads TGTGCCAGCAGTTCCCTCCAACCCTACGAGCAGTACTTC.

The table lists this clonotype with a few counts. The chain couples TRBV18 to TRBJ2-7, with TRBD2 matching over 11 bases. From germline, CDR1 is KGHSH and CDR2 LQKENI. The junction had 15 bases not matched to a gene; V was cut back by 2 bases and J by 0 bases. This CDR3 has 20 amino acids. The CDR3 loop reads CASSPGRDGRTSGSSYEQYF. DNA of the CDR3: TGTGCCAGCTCACCAGGCCGGGACGGACGAACTAGCGGGAGCTCCTACGAGCAGTACTTC.

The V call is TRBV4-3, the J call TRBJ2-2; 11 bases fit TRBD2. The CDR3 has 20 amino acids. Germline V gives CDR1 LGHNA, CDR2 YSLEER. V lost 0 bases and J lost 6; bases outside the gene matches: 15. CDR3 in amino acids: CASSQDSASGGPYLAGELFF. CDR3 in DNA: TGCGCCAGCAGCCAAGATTCGGCTAGCGGGGGGCCCTACCTGGCCGGGGAGCTGTTTTTT.

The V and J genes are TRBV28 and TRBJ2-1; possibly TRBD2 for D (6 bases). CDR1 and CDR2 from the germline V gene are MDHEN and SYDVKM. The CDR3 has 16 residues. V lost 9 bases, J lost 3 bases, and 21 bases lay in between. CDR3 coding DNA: TGTGCCAGTAGAGGGGAGGACCCTATCCGCTACAATGAGCAGTTCTTC. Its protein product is CASRGEDPIRYNEQFF.

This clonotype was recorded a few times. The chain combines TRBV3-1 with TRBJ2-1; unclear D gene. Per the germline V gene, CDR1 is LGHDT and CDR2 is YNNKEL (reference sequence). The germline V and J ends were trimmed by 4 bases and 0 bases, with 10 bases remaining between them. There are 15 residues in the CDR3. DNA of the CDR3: TGTGCCAGCAGCCTCCTCCTAAACTCCTACAATGAGCAGTTCTTC. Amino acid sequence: CASSLLLNSYNEQFF.

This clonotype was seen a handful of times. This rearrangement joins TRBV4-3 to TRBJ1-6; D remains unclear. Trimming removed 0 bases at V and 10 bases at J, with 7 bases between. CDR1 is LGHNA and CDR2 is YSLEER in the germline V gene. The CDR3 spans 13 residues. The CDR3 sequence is CASSQDSGSPLHF. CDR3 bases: TGCGCCAGCAGCCAAGATTCGGGATCACCCCTCCACTTT.

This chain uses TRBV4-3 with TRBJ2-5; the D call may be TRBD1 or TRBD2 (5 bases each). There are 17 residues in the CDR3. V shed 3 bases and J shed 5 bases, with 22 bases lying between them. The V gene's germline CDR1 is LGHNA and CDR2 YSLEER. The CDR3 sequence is CASSQDYGVGGSETQYF. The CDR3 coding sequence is TGCGCCAGCAGCCAGGATTACGGGGTTGGGGGATCGGAGACCCAGTACTTC.

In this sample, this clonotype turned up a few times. Here the CDR3 reads CASSLRFEGGMAGLIGYTF. As DNA, the CDR3 is TGCGCCAGCAGCCTTCGCTTTGAGGGGGGGATGGCCGGCCTGATTGGCTACACCTTC. The chain couples TRBV4-1 to TRBJ1-2, with D possibly matching TRBD1 (6 bases). The V end lost 4 bases, the J end lost 7 bases, and 31 bases lay between the germline ends. There are 19 residues in the CDR3. The germline V gene encodes CDR1 MGHRA and CDR2 YSYEKL.

Here the CDR3 DNA reads TGTGCCACCAGTGGACAGAACCAAGAGACCCAGTACTTC. Its protein product is CATSGQNQETQYF. This rearrangement joins TRBV24-1 to TRBJ2-5; D is possibly TRBD1 (5 bases). Between the trimmed V and J ends, which lost 5 bases and 0 bases, there was a span of 6 bases. The CDR3 runs to 13 residues. Germline assignment: CDR1 KGHDR and CDR2 SFDVKD.

CDR3 sequence (DNA): TGTGCCATAAAACAGGGTAACCACAATGAGCAGTTCTTC. Translating gives CAIKQGNHNEQFF. The gene calls are TRBV24-1 and TRBJ2-5; possibly TRBD1 for D (6 bases). The J call is uncertain, as TRBJ2-1 better fits the DNA end. From germline, CDR1 is KGHDR and CDR2 SFDVKD. The CDR3 is 13 residues long.

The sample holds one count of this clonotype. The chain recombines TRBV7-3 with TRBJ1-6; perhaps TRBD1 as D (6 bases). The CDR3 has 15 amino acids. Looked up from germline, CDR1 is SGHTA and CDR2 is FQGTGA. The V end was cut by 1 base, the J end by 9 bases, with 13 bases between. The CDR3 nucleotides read TGTGCCAGCAGCTTAATGGGGCAGGGGCGTTCACCCCTCCACTTT. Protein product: CASSLMGQGRSPLHF.

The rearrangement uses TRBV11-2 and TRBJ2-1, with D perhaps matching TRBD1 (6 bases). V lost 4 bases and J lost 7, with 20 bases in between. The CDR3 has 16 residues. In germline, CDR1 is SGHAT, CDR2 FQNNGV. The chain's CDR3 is CASSSQGWGEENEQFF. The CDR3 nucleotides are TGTGCCAGCAGCTCCCAGGGGTGGGGCGAGGAGAATGAGCAGTTCTTC.

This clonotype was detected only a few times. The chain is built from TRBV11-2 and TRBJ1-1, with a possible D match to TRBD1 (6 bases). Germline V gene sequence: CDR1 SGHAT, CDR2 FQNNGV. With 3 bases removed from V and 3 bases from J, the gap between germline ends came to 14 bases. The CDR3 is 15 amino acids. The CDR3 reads CASSLLGGAYTEAFF. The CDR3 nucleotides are TGTGCCAGCAGCTTGCTTGGGGGGGCGTACACTGAAGCTTTCTTT.

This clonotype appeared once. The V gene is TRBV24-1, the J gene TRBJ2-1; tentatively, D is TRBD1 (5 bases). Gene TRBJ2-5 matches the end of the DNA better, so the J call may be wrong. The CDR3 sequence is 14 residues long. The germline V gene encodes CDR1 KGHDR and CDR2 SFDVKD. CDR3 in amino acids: CATSDSRREETQYF. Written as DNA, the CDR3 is TGTGCCACCAGTGATTCACGCAGGGAAGAGACCCAGTACTTC.

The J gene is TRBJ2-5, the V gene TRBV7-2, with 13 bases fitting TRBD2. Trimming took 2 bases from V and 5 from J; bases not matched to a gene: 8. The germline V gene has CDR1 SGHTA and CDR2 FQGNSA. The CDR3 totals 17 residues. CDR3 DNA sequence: TGTGCCAGCAGCTTAAAGGTGGGACTAGCGGGAATGGAGACCCAGTACTTC. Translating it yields CASSLKVGLAGMETQYF. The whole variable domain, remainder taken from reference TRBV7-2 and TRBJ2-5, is GAGVSQSPSNKVTEKGKDVELRCDPISGHTALYWYRQSLGQGLEFLIYFQGNSAPDKSGLPSDRFSAERTGGSVSTLTIQRTQQEDSAVYLCASSLKVGLAGMETQYFGPGTRLLVL.

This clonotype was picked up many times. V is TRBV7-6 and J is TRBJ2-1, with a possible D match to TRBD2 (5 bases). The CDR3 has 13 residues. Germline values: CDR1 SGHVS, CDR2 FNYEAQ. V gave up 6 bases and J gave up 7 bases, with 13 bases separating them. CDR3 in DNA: TGTGCCAGCAGTCCCCCCCCGGGGAATGAGCAGTTCTTC. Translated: CASSPPPGNEQFF.

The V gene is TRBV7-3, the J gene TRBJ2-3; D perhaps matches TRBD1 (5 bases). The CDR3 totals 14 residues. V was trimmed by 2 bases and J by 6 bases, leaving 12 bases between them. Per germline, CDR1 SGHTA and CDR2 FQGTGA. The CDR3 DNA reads TGTGCCAGCAGCTTATTAGGGGCGAGGGATACGCAGTATTTT. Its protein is CASSLLGARDTQYF.